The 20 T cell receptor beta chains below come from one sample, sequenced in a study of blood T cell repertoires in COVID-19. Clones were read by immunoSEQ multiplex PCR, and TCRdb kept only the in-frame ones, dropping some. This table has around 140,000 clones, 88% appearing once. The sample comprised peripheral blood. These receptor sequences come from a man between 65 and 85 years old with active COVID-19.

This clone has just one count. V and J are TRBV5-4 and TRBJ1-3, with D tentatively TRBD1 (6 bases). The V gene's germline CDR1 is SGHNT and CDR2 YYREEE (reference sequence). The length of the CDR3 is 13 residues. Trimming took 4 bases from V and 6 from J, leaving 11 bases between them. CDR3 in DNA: TGTGCCAGCAGCCCGGGGGGCTCAAACACCATATATTTT. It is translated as CASSPGGSNTIYF.

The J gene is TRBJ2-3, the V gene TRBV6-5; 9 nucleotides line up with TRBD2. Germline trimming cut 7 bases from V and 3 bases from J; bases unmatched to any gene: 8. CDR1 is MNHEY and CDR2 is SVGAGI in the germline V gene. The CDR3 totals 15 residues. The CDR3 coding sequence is TGTGCCAGCAATTTAGCGGGAGTTGGTACAGATACGCAGTATTTT. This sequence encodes CASNLAGVGTDTQYF.

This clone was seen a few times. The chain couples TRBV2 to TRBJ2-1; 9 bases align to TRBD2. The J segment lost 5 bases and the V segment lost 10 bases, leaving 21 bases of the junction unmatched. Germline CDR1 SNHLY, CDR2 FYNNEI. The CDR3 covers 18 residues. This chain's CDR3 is CAILLTLLSGGTDNEQFF. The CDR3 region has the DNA TGTGCCATTCTTCTTACCTTATTAAGCGGGGGGACCGACAATGAGCAGTTCTTC.

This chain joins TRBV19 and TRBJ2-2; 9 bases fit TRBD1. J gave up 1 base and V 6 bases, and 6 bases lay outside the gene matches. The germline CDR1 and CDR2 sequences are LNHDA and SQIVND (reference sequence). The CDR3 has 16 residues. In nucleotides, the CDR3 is TGTGCCAGTAGCCAAGGACAGGGGAGGAACACCGGGGAGCTGTTTTTT. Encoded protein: CASSQGQGRNTGELFF. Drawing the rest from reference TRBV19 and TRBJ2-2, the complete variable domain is DGGITQSPKYLFRKEGQNVTLSCEQNLNHDAMYWYRQDPGQGLRLIYYSQIVNDFQKGDIAEGYSVSREKKESFPLTVTSAQKNPTAFYLCASSQGQGRNTGELFFGEGSRLTVL.

The CDR3 nucleotides read TGTGCCAGCAGTTCCCTGTGGGGGAGGGCTATGCTCTCCTACGAGCAGTACTTC. It encodes CASSSLWGRAMLSYEQYF. The chain carries TRBV28 and TRBJ2-7; 7 bases line up with TRBD2. Looked up from germline, CDR1 is MDHEN and CDR2 is SYDVKM. The CDR3 consists of 18 residues. V shed 4 bases and J 0 bases; nucleotides not matched to a gene: 15.

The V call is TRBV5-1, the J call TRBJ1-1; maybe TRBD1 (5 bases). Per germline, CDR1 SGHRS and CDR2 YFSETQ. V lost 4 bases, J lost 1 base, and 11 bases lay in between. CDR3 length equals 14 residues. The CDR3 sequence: CASSERQRNTEAFF. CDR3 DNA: TGCGCCAGCAGCGAACGACAGAGGAACACTGAAGCTTTCTTT.

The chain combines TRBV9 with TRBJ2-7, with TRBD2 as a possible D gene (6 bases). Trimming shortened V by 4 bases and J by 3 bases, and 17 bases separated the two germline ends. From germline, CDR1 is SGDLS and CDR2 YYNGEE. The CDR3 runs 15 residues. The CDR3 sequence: CASSSRGDLGYEQYF. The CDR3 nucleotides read TGTGCCAGCAGCTCTCGCGGGGACCTAGGCTACGAGCAGTACTTC.

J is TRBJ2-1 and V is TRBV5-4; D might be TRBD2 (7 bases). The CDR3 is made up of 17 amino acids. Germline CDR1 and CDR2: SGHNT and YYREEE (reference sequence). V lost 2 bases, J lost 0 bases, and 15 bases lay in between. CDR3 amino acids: CASSLMWGGSSYNEQFF. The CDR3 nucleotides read TGTGCCAGCAGCTTAATGTGGGGGGGCAGCTCCTACAATGAGCAGTTCTTC.

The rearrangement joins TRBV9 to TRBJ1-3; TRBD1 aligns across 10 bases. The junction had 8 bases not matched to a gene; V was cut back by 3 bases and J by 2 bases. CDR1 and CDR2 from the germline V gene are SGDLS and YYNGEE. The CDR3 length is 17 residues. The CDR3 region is CASSAPGQGWTGNTIYF. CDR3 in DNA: TGTGCCAGCAGCGCGCCGGGACAGGGGTGGACTGGAAACACCATATATTTT.

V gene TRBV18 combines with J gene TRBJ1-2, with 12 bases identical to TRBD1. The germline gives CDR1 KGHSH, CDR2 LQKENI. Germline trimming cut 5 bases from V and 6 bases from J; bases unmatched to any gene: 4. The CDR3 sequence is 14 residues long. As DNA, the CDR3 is TGTGCCAGCTCAGGGACAGGGGGCGACGATGGCTACACCTTC. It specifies CASSGTGGDDGYTF.

The CDR3 DNA reads TGTGCCAGCAGCGATCGGACAGGGCAAAATTCACCCCTCCACTTT. It codes for CASSDRTGQNSPLHF. V usage is TRBV11-2 and J usage is TRBJ1-6, with 8 bases identical to TRBD1. V lost 5 bases, J lost 7 bases, and 7 bases stayed unmatched. The CDR3 length is 15 residues. Germline values: CDR1 SGHAT, CDR2 FQNNGV. Drawing the rest from reference TRBV11-2 and TRBJ1-6, the complete variable domain is EAGVAQSPRYKIIEKRQSVAFWCNPISGHATLYWYQQILGQGPKLLIQFQNNGVVDDSQLPKDRFSAERLKGVDSTLKIQPAKLEDSAVYLCASSDRTGQNSPLHFGNGTRLTVT.

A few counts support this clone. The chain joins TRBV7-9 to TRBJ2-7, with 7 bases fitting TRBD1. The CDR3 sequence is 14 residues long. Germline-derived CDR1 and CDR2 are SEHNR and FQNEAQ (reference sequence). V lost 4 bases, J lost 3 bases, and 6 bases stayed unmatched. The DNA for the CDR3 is TGTGCCAGCAGCTCTGGGACAGCCGACTACGAGCAGTACTTC. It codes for CASSSGTADYEQYF.

CDR3 in DNA: TGTGCCAGTAGCCGGGACTCAGATCAGCCCCAGCATTTT. This encodes CASSRDSDQPQHF. The chain uses TRBV19 and TRBJ1-5; weak D call: TRBD1 (5 bases). The CDR3 runs 13 residues. Germline values: CDR1 LNHDA, CDR2 SQIVND (reference sequence). Deletions cut 6 bases from V and 5 bases from J, with 11 bases between. Complete variable domain (other parts from reference TRBV19 and TRBJ1-5): DGGITQSPKYLFRKEGQNVTLSCEQNLNHDAMYWYRQDPGQGLRLIYYSQIVNDFQKGDIAEGYSVSREKKESFPLTVTSAQKNPTAFYLCASSRDSDQPQHFGDGTRLSIL.

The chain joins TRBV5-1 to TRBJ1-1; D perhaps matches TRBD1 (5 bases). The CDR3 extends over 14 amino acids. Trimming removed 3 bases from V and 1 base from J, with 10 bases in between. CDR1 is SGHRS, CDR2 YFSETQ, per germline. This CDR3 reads CASSSRQPNTEAFF. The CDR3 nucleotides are TGCGCCAGCAGCTCTCGACAGCCGAACACTGAAGCTTTCTTT.

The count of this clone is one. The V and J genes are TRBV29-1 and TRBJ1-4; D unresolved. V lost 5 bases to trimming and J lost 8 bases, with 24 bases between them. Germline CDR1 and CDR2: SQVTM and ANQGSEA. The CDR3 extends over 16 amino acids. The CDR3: CSVLPPGRLSGEKLFF. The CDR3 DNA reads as TGCAGCGTTCTCCCCCCCGGACGGCTATCGGGAGAAAAACTGTTTTTT.

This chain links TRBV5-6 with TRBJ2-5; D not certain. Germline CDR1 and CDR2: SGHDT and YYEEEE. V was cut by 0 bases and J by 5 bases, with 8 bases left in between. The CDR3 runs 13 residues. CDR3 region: CASSLAAVETQYF. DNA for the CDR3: TGTGCCAGCAGCTTGGCCGCGGTGGAGACCCAGTACTTC. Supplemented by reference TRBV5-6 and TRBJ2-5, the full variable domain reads DAGVTQSPTHLIKTRGQQVTLRCSPKSGHDTVSWYQQALGQGPQFIFQYYEEEERQRGNFPDRFSGHQFPNYSSELNVNALLLGDSALYLCASSLAAVETQYFGPGTRLLVL.

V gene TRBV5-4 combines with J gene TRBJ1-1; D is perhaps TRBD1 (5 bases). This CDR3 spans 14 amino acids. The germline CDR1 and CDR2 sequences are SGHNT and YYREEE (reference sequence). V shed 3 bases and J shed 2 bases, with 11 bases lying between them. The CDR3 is CASSSGLSNTEAFF. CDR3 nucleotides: TGTGCCAGCAGCTCGGGACTTTCTAACACTGAAGCTTTCTTT.

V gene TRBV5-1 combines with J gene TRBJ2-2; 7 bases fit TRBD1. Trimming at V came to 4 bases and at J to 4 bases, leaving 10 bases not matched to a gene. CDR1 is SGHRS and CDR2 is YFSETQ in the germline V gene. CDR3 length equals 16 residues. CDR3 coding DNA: TGCGCCAGCAGCGGAGACACAGGGGTGACCACCGGGGAGCTGTTTTTT. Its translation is CASSGDTGVTTGELFF. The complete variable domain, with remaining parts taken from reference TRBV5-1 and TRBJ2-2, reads KAGVTQTPRYLIKTRGQQVTLSCSPISGHRSVSWYQQTPGQGLQFLFEYFSETQRNKGNFPGRFSGRQFSNSRSEMNVSTLELGDSALYLCASSGDTGVTTGELFFGEGSRLTVL.

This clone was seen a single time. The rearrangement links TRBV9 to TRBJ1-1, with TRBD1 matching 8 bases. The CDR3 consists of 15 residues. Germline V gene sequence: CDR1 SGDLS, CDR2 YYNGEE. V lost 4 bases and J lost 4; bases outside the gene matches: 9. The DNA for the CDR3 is TGTGCCAGCAGCTTACGACAGGGGCCTGCCACTGAAGCTTTCTTT. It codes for CASSLRQGPATEAFF. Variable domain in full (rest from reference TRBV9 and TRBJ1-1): DSGVTQTPKHLITATGQRVTLRCSPRSGDLSVYWYQQSLDQGLQFLIQYYNGEERAKGNILERFSAQQFPDLHSELNLSSLELGDSALYFCASSLRQGPATEAFFGQGTRLTVV.

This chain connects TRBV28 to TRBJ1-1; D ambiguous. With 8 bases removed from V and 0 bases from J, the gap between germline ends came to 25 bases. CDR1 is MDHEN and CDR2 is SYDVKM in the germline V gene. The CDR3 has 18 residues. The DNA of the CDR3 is TGTGCCAGCGGTGGGAGACGGATACTGTCGGCGATGAACACTGAAGCTTTCTTT. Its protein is CASGGRRILSAMNTEAFF. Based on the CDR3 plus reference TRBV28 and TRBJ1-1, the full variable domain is DVKVTQSSRYLVKRTGEKVFLECVQDMDHENMFWYRQDPGLGLRLIYFSYDVKMKEKGDIPEGYSVSREKKERFSLILESASTNQTSMYLCASGGRRILSAMNTEAFFGQGTRLTVV.